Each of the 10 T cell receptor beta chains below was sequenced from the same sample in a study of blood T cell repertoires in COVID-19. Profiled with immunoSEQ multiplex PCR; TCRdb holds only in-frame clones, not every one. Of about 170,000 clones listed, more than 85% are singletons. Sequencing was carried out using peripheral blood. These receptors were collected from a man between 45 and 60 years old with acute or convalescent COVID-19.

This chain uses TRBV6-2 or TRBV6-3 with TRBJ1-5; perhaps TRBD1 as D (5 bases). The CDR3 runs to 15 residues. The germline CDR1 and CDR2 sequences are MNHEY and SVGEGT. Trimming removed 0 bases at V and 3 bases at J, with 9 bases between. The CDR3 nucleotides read TGTGCCAGCAGTTACTCCAGGGTCGCCAATCAGCCCCAGCATTTT. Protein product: CASSYSRVANQPQHF.

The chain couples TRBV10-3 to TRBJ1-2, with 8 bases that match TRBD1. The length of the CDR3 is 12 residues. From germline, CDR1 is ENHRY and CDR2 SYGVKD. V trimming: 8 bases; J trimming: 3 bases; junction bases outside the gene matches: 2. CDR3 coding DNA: TGTGCCATCCAGGACAGGGACTATGGCTACACCTTC. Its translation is CAIQDRDYGYTF.

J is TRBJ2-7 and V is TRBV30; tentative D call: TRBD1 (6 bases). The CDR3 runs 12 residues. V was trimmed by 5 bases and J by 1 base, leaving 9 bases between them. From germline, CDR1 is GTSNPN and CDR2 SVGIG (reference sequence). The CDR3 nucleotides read TGTGCCTGGGACGGACAGTCCTACGAGCAGTACTTC. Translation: CAWDGQSYEQYF.

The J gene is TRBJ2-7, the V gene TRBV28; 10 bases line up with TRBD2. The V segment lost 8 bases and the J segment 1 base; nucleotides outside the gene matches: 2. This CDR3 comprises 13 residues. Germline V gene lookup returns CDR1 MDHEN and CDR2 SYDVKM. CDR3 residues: CASASGSSYEQYF. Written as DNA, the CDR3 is TGTGCCAGCGCTAGCGGGAGTTCCTACGAGCAGTACTTC.

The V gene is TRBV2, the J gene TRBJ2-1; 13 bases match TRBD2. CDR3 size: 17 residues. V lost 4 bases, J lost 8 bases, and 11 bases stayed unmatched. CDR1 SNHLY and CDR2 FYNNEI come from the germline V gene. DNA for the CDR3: TGTGCCAGCAGTGCCACTAGCGGGAGGGCCGTGATGGATGAGCAGTTCTTC. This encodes CASSATSGRAVMDEQFF. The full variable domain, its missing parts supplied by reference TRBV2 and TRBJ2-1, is EPEVTQTPSHQVTQMGQEVILRCVPISNHLYFYWYRQILGQKVEFLVSFYNNEISEKSEIFDDQFSVERPDGSNFTLKIRSTKLEDSAMYFCASSATSGRAVMDEQFFGPGTRLTVL.

CDR3 bases: TGTGCCAGTACAGGGGGCGCTGGAAACACCATATATTTT. As protein: CASTGGAGNTIYF. The J gene is TRBJ1-3, the V gene TRBV19; 8 bases are shared with TRBD1. There are 13 residues in the CDR3. Trimming removed 7 bases from V and 2 bases from J; junction bases left unmatched: 1. From germline, CDR1 is LNHDA and CDR2 SQIVND (reference sequence).

The CDR3: CASSLDYAGEQYF. CDR3 nucleotides: TGTGCCAGCAGCTTGGACTACGCTGGGGAGCAGTACTTC. The J gene is TRBJ2-7, the V gene TRBV7-3, with D possibly TRBD2 on 6 matching bases. The germline CDR1 and CDR2 sequences are SGHTA and FQGTGA. V was shortened by 3 bases and J by 7 bases, with 13 bases between the two germline ends. The CDR3 is 13 residues long.

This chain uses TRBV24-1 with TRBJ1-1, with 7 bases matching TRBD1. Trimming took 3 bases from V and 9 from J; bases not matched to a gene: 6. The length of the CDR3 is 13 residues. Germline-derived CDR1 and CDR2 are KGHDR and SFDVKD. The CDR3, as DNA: TGTGCCACCAGTGATCCAGACAGGGCTAAAGCTTTCTTT. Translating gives CATSDPDRAKAFF.

The CDR3 bases are TGTGCCAGCAGCCAAGATCGTTCGGGGGGCGCGGGCGTACGTTCACCCCTCCACTTT. It yields the protein CASSQDRSGGAGVRSPLHF. V is TRBV3-1 (or the pseudogene TRBV3-2) and J is TRBJ1-6; tentative D call: TRBD1 (6 bases). Germline CDR1 and CDR2: LGHDT and YNNKEL (reference sequence). Trimming took 0 bases from V and 9 from J, leaving 24 bases between them. The CDR3 has 19 residues.

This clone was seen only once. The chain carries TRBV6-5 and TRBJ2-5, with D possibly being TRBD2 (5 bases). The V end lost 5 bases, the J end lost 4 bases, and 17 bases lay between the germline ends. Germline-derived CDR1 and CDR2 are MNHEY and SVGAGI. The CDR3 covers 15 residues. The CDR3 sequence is CASSLSDWKGETQYF. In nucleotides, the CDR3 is TGTGCCAGCAGTCTCTCGGACTGGAAGGGAGAGACCCAGTACTTC.